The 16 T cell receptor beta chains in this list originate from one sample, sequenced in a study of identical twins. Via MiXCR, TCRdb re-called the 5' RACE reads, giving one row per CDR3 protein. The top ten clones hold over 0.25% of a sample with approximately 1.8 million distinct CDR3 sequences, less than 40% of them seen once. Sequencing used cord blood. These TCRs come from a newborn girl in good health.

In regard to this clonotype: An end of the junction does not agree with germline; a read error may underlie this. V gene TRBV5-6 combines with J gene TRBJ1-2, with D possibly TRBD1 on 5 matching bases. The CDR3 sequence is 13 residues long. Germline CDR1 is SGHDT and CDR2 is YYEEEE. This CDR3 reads CAGSRDRVYGYTF. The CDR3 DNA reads TGTGCCGGCAGCCGGGACCGCGTCTATGGCTACACCTTC.

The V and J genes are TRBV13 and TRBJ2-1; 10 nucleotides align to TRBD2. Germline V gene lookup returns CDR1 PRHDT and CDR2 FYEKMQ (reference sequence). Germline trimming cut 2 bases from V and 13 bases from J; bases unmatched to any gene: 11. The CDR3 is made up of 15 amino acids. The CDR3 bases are TGTGCCAGCAGCTTATGGGCTAGCGGGAGCAAGACCCAGTTCTTC. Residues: CASSLWASGSKTQFF.

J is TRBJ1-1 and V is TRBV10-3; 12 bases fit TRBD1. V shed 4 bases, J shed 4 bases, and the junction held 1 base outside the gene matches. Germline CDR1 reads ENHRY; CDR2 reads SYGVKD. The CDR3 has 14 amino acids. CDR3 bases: TGTGCCATCAGTGGGGACAGGGGGCTCACTGAAGCTTTCTTT. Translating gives CAISGDRGLTEAFF.

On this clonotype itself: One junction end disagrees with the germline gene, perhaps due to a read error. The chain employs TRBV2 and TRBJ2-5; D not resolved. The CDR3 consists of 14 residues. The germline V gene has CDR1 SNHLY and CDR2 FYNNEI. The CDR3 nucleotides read TGTGCCAGCAGTGACTCGACTTACCAAGAGACCCGGTACTTC. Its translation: CASSDSTYQETRYF.

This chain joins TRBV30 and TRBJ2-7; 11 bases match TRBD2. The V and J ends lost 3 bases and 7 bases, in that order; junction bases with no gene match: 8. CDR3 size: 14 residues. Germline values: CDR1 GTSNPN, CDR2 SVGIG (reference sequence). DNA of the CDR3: TGTGCCTGGAGACTAGCGGGGGTCTACAATGAGCAGTACTTC. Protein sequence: CAWRLAGVYNEQYF.

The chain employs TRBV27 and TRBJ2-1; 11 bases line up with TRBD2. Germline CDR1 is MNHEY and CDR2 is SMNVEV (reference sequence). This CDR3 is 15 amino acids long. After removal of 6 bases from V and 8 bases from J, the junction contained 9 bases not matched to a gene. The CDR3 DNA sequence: TGTGCCAGCAGGTCTCGACTAGCGGGATGGGATGAGCAGTTCTTC. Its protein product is CASRSRLAGWDEQFF.

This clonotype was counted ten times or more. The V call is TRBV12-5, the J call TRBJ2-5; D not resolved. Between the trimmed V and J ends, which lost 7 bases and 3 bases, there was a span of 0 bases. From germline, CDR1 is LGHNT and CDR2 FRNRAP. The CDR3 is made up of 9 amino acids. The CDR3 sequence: CASEETQYF. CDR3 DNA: TGTGCTAGTGAAGAGACCCAGTACTTC.

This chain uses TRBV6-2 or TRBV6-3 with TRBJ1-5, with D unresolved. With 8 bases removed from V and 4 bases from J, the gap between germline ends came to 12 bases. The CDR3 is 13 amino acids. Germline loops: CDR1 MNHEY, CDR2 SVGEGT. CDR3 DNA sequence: TGTGCCAGCGGGCAGTCCATTAATCAGCCCCAGCATTTT. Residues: CASGQSINQPQHF.

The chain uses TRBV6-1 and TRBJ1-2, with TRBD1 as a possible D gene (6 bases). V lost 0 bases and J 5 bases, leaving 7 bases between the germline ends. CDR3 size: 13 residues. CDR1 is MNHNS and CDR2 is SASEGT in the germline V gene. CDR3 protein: CASSEAGQYGYTF. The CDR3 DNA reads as TGTGCCAGCAGTGAAGCAGGACAGTATGGCTACACCTTC.

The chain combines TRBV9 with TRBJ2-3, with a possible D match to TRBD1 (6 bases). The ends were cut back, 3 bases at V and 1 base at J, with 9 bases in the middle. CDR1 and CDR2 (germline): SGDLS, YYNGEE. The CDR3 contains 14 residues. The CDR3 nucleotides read TGTGCCAGCAGCGCCAGGACAGGCACAGATACGCAGTATTTT. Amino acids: CASSARTGTDTQYF.

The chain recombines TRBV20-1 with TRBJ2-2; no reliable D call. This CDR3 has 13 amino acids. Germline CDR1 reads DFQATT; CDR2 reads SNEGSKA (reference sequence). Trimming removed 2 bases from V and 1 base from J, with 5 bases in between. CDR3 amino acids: CSARSQNTGELFF. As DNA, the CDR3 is TGCAGTGCTAGAAGTCAGAACACCGGGGAGCTGTTTTTT.

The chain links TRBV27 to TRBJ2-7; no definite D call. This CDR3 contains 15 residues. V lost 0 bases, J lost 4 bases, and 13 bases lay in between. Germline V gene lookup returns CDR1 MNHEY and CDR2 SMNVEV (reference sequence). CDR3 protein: CASSLSTARHYEQYF. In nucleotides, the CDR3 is TGTGCCAGCAGTTTATCAACAGCACGCCATTACGAGCAGTACTTC.

In nucleotides, the CDR3 is TGCGCCAGCAGCTCCGGACAGGGACCCTTGAACACTGAAGCTTTCTTT. This translates into CASSSGQGPLNTEAFF. The V gene is TRBV5-1, the J gene TRBJ1-1, with TRBD1 identical over 8 bases. The CDR3 sequence is 16 residues long. Losses at the gene ends were 3 bases for V and 0 bases for J; bases not matched to a gene: 7. The germline V gene encodes CDR1 SGHRS and CDR2 YFSETQ.

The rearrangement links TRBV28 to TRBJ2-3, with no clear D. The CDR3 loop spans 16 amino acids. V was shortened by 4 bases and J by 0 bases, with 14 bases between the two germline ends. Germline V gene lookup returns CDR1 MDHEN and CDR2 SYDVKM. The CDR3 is CASSSLGVGSTDTQYF. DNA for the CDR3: TGTGCCAGCAGTTCCCTTGGGGTAGGCAGCACAGATACGCAGTATTTT.

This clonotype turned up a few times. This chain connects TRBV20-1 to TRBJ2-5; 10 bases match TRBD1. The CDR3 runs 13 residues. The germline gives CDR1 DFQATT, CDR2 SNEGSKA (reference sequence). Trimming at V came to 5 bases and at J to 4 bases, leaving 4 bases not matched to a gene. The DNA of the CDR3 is TGCAGTGCTGACAGGGGGCGCCCAGAGACCCAGTACTTC. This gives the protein CSADRGRPETQYF.

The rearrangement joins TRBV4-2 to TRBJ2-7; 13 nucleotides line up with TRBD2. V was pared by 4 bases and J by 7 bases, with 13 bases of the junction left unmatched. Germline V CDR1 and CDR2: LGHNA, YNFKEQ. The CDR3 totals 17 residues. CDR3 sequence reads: CASSPTSGRLPYNEQYF. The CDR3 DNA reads TGTGCCAGCAGCCCGACTAGCGGGAGGCTCCCCTACAATGAGCAGTACTTC.